These 7 T cell receptor beta chains were sequenced from one sample in a study of T cell repertoires in cytomegalovirus infection. Using its own MiXCR run on the reads, TCRdb lists one record per CDR3 protein. Here the sample spans around 300,000 distinct CDR3 sequences, more than 8% being singletons. The sample was PBMCs. These receptors were obtained from a human donor in good health (CMV status not recorded). Some clones in this sample may be carry-over from other donors' samples.

This clonotype was found many times. The chain recombines TRBV7-2 with TRBJ2-7; the D gene is possibly TRBD1 (5 bases). The germline V gene has CDR1 SGHTA and CDR2 FQGNSA. V gave up 2 bases and J gave up 0 bases, with 20 bases separating them. The CDR3 is 18 residues long. CDR3 in DNA: TGTGCCAGCAGCTTATCTATCTCGGCAGGGCGGTCCTCCTACGAGCAGTACTTC. This gives the protein CASSLSISAGRSSYEQYF.

The V call is TRBV29-1, the J call TRBJ2-7; D might be TRBD2 (5 bases). The V gene's germline CDR1 is SQVTM and CDR2 ANQGSEA. The length of the CDR3 is 12 residues. The V end was cut by 8 bases, the J end by 7 bases, with 18 bases between. CDR3 region: CSMSDPKREQYF. The CDR3 nucleotides are TGCAGCATGTCGGACCCGAAGCGGGAGCAGTACTTC.

This clonotype turned up a few times. J is TRBJ1-1 and V is TRBV27, with TRBD1 matching 9 bases. Germline V gene lookup returns CDR1 MNHEY and CDR2 SMNVEV (reference sequence). Germline trimming cut 2 bases from V and 4 bases from J; bases unmatched to any gene: 14. The CDR3 is made up of 18 amino acids. CDR3 DNA sequence: TGTGCCAGCAGTTTAAGCGGGGTCTACAGGGGGCAGGTCACTGAAGCTTTCTTT. The encoded protein is CASSLSGVYRGQVTEAFF.

This clonotype was recorded at least ten times. The gene calls are TRBV7-3 and TRBJ2-2; D might be TRBD1 or TRBD2, each matching 5 bases. With 5 bases removed from V and 5 bases from J, the gap between germline ends came to 12 bases. In germline, CDR1 is SGHTA, CDR2 FQGTGA. The CDR3 is 14 residues long. CDR3 DNA: TGTGCCAGCAGCCGTGGGACGGCTACCGGGGAGCTGTTTTTT. It encodes CASSRGTATGELFF.

This clonotype was counted at least ten times. This sequence joins TRBV6-6 and TRBJ1-5; 7 nucleotides agree with TRBD1. Trimming at V came to 0 bases and at J to 0 bases, leaving 5 bases not matched to a gene. This CDR3 has 17 amino acids. CDR1 and CDR2 (germline): MNHNY, SVGAGI (reference sequence). In DNA, the CDR3 is TGTGCCAGCAGTTACTCAGGACAGGAGTATAGCAATCAGCCCCAGCATTTT. It encodes CASSYSGQEYSNQPQHF.

This clonotype was counted between two and nine times. The V gene is TRBV5-4, the J gene TRBJ2-1; D call uncertain. V was clipped by 0 bases and J by 10 bases, with 11 bases between them. This CDR3 is 13 amino acids long. Germline-derived CDR1 and CDR2 are SGHNT and YYREEE (reference sequence). CDR3 DNA sequence: TGTGCCAGCAGCTTGGTCTCCTCGAGGGAGCAGTTCTTC. Encoded protein: CASSLVSSREQFF. The full variable domain, its missing parts supplied by reference TRBV5-4 and TRBJ2-1, is ETGVTQSPTHLIKTRGQQVTLRCSSQSGHNTVSWYQQALGQGPQFIFQYYREEENGRGNFPPRFSGLQFPNYSSELNVNALELDDSALYLCASSLVSSREQFFGPGTRLTVL.

Many counts were recorded for this clonotype. The chain employs TRBV6-4 and TRBJ2-1, with D tentatively TRBD2 (5 bases). V lost 0 bases to trimming and J lost 0 bases, with 6 bases between them. The CDR3 has 15 amino acids. CDR1 and CDR2 from the germline V gene are MRHNA and SNTAGT. Here the CDR3 reads CASSDSSGSYNEQFF. CDR3 coding DNA: TGTGCCAGCAGTGACTCGAGCGGCTCCTACAATGAGCAGTTCTTC.